The clone carrying this TCR beta chain appeared a single time. Its target is not known. This entry belongs to a study of coeliac disease. Study observations and caveats: Control samples showed higher TRB and TRG clonality than intraepithelial and lamina propria samples in active celiac disease. Largely private TRB repertoires meant most sequences were sample-unique.

Generated by immunoSEQ multiplex PCR, the TCRdb table keeps only in-frame clones and is missing some. The sample lists fewer than 5,000 clones, 64% occurring once. Germline V gives CDR1 WSHSY, CDR2 SAAADI. V lost 0 bases to trimming and J lost 0 bases, with 5 bases between them. This CDR3 has 14 amino acids. The chain combines TRBV10-2 with TRBJ1-2; D uncertain. Material for sequencing was lymphocytes from the gut lamina propria. This receptor was identified in a woman aged 30 to 39 without celiac disease. CDR3 in amino acids: CASSESSANYGYTF. DNA of the CDR3: TGCGCCAGCAGTGAGTCCAGCGCTAACTATGGCTACACCTTC.